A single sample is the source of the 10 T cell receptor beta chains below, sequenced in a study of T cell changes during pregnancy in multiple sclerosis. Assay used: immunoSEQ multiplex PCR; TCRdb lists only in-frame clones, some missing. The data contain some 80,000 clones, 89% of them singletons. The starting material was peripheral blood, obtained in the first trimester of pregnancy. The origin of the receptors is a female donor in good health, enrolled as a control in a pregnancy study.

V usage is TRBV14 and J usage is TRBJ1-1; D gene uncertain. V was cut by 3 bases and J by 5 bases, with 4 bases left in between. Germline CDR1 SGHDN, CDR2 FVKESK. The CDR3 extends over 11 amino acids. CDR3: CASSHPTEAFF. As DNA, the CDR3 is TGTGCCAGCAGCCATCCAACTGAAGCTTTCTTT.

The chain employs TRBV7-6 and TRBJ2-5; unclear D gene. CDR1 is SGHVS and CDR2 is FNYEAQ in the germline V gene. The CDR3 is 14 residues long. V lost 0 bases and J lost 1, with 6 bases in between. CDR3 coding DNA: TGTGCCAGCAGCTTAGCTGGCTTCCAAGAGACCCAGTACTTC. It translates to CASSLAGFQETQYF.

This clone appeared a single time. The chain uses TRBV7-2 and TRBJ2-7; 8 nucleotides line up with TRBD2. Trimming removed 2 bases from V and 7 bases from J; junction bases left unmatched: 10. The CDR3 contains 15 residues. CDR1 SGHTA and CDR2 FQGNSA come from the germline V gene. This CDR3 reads CASSLWSGGPGEQYF. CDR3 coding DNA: TGTGCCAGCAGCTTATGGAGCGGGGGCCCGGGGGAGCAGTACTTC.

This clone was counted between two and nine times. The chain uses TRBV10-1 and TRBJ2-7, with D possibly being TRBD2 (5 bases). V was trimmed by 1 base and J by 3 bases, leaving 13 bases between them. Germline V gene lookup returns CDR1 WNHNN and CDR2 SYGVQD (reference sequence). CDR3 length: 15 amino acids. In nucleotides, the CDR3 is TGCGCCAGCAGTGAGTACATCCATCGGGGCTACGAGCAGTACTTC. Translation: CASSEYIHRGYEQYF.

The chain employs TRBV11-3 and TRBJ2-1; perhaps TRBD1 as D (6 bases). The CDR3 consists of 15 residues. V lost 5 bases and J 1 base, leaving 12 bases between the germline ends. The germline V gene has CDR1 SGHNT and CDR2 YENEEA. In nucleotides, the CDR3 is TGTGCCAGCAGCGCAGGGGTTGGTTCCTACAATGAGCAGTTCTTC. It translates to CASSAGVGSYNEQFF.

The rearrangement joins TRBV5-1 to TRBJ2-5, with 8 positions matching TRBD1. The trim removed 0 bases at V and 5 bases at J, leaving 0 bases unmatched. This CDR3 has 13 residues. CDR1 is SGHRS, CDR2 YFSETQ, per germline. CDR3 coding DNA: TGCGCCAGCAGCTTGGGGACAGGGGAGACCCAGTACTTC. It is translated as CASSLGTGETQYF. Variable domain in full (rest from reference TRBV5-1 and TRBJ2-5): KAGVTQTPRYLIKTRGQQVTLSCSPISGHRSVSWYQQTPGQGLQFLFEYFSETQRNKGNFPGRFSGRQFSNSRSEMNVSTLELGDSALYLCASSLGTGETQYFGPGTRLLVL.

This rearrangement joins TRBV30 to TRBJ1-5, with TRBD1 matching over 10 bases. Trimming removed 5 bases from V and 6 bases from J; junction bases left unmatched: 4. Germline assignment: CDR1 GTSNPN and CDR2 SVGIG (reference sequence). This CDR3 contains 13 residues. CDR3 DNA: TGTGCCTGGGGACAGGGGGGAGGTCAGCCCCAGCATTTT. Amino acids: CAWGQGGGQPQHF.

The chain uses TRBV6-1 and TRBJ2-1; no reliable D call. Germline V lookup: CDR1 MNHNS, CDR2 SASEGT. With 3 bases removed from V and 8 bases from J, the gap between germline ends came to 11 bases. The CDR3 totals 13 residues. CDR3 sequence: CASSEYFAYEQFF. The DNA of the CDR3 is TGTGCCAGCAGTGAGTACTTTGCTTATGAGCAGTTCTTC.

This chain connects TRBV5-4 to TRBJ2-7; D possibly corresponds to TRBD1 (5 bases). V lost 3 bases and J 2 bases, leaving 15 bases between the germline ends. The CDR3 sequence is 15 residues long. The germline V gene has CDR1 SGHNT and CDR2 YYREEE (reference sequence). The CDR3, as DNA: TGTGCCAGCAGCTGGGGCGTGAGTCTTCCCTACGAGCAGTACTTC. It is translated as CASSWGVSLPYEQYF.

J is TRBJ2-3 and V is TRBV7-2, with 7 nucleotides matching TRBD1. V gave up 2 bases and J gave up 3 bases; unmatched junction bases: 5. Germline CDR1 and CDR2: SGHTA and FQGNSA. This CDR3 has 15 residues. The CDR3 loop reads CASSLRQGGTDTQYF. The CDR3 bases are TGTGCCAGCAGCTTACGACAGGGTGGGACAGATACGCAGTATTTT. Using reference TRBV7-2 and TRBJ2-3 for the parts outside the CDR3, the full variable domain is GAGVSQSPSNKVTEKGKDVELRCDPISGHTALYWYRQSLGQGLEFLIYFQGNSAPDKSGLPSDRFSAERTGGSVSTLTIQRTQQEDSAVYLCASSLRQGGTDTQYFGPGTRLTVL.